What follows are 29 T cell receptor beta chains derived from one specimen sequenced in a study of vaccination and CD4 T cells after COVID-19 (dated by TCRdb to between 2020 and 2023). Library prep was done by PCR. The sequencer was an Illumina iSeq 100. TCRdb reprocessing: public reads trimmed at Q25 with fastp, clones called with MiXCR, in-frame beta chains kept. Merged by CDR3 protein, the rows form single entries marked with the most common genes and DNA. This sample holds more than 12,000 distinct CDR3 sequences; 69% were observed only once. The top ten clonotypes cover 1% to 1.4% of the sample. Sequences were derived from CD4+ T cells from blood, sampled after SARS-CoV-2 vaccination. The receptors were sampled from a human donor who had recovered from COVID-19.

This CDR3 is CASRAGQHNQPQHF. CDR3 coding DNA: TGTGCCAGCAGGGCGGGACAACACAATCAGCCCCAGCATTTT. The chain combines TRBV28 with TRBJ1-5; D is possibly TRBD1 (6 bases). The CDR3 contains 14 residues. Trimming shortened V by 6 bases and J by 3 bases, and 12 bases separated the two germline ends. Germline lookup yields CDR1 MDHEN and CDR2 SYDVKM.

The V call is TRBV6-1, the J call TRBJ1-5, with 7 positions matching TRBD1. Germline CDR1 reads MNHNS; CDR2 reads SASEGT. The V segment lost 6 bases and the J segment 3 bases; nucleotides outside the gene matches: 11. The CDR3 contains 16 residues. The DNA for the CDR3 is TGTGCCAGCAGGGCATCGACAGGGATCCCCAATCAGCCCCAGCATTTT. Translation gives CASRASTGIPNQPQHF.

The chain couples TRBV20-1 to TRBJ2-3, with D possibly being TRBD1 or TRBD2 (5 bases each). The CDR3 consists of 14 residues. Trimming pared 6 bases from V and 4 bases from J, leaving 17 bases between. Germline CDR1 DFQATT, CDR2 SNEGSKA (reference sequence). Written as DNA, the CDR3 is TGCAGTGCCCGGGACCCCGACCTCCCAGATACGCAGTATTTT. It codes for CSARDPDLPDTQYF.

The chain is built from TRBV7-9 and TRBJ2-3, with 9 bases fitting TRBD2. Per germline, CDR1 SEHNR and CDR2 FQNEAQ (reference sequence). V was pared by 6 bases and J by 0 bases, with 13 bases of the junction left unmatched. This CDR3 spans 18 amino acids. CDR3 amino acids: CASRPRLAGRKSTDTQYF. The CDR3 DNA reads as TGTGCCAGCAGGCCGCGGCTAGCGGGACGGAAGAGCACAGATACGCAGTATTTT.

This clonotype was counted a few times. The chain uses TRBV7-7 and TRBJ2-5; tentatively, D is TRBD1 or TRBD2 (5 bases each). The CDR3 has 15 amino acids. V lost 11 bases to trimming and J lost 1 base, with 20 bases between them. Germline lookup yields CDR1 SSHAT and CDR2 FNYEAQ (reference sequence). The CDR3 DNA reads as TGTGCCGTCCGTGCCCCCCCGGGGACCCAAGAGACCCAGTACTTC. Translation: CAVRAPPGTQETQYF. Looking up the rest from reference TRBV7-7 and TRBJ2-5 gives the full variable domain: GAGVSQSPRYKVTKRGQDVTLRCDPISSHATLYWYQQALGQGPEFLTYFNYEAQPDKSGLPSDRFSAERPEGSISTLTIQRTEQRDSAMYRCAVRAPPGTQETQYFGPGTRLLVL.

CDR3 DNA: TGTGCCAGCAGCTCCTATAATTCACCCCTCCACTTT. This codes for CASSSYNSPLHF. The chain is built from TRBV27 and TRBJ1-6; D ambiguous. Between the trimmed V and J ends, which lost 6 bases and 0 bases, there was a span of 0 bases. The length of the CDR3 is 12 residues. The V gene's germline CDR1 is MNHEY and CDR2 SMNVEV (reference sequence).

The rearrangement joins TRBV6-2 or TRBV6-3 to TRBJ1-2; 8 bases match TRBD1. J gave up 3 bases and V 2 bases, and 5 bases lay outside the gene matches. Germline lookup yields CDR1 MNHEY and CDR2 SVGEGT. CDR3 length: 15 amino acids. CDR3 sequence reads: CASSYAGTGYYGYTF. The CDR3 nucleotides read TGTGCCAGCAGTTACGCCGGGACAGGATACTATGGCTACACCTTC.

The rearrangement uses TRBV6-5 and TRBJ1-6; D gene unclear. Trimming removed 0 bases from V and 6 bases from J, with 12 bases in between. This CDR3 has 16 amino acids. CDR1 is MNHEY and CDR2 is SVGAGI in the germline V gene. CDR3 sequence (DNA): TGTGCCAGCAGTTACTCCTCGGGATTGGGTAATTCACCCCTCCACTTT. It translates to CASSYSSGLGNSPLHF.

The table lists this clonotype with a few counts. The V call is TRBV20-1, the J call TRBJ2-1; 7 bases match TRBD1. The CDR3 loop spans 14 amino acids. V dropped 6 bases and J dropped 6; count of bases not matched to a gene: 11. Germline CDR1 DFQATT, CDR2 SNEGSKA (reference sequence). CDR3 nucleotide sequence: TGCAGTGCAGGGGGCTTAGCCCGGGGCAATGAGCAGTTCTTC. Residues: CSAGGLARGNEQFF.

This clonotype was observed a few times. This chain uses TRBV15 with TRBJ2-7; TRBD1 aligns across 9 bases. The CDR3 totals 15 residues. Per the germline V gene, CDR1 is LNHNV and CDR2 is YYDKDF (reference sequence). J lost 5 bases, V lost 0 bases, and 5 bases had no gene match. The CDR3 loop is CATSRDRTGADEQYF. For the CDR3, the DNA is TGTGCCACCAGCAGAGACCGGACAGGGGCAGACGAGCAGTACTTC.

This clonotype was counted a single time. The rearrangement links TRBV2 to TRBJ2-3; the D is unclear. Germline V gives CDR1 SNHLY, CDR2 FYNNEI. V lost 1 base, J lost 5 bases, and 4 bases lay in between. The CDR3 is 12 amino acids. CDR3 amino acids: CASSEGRDTQYF. CDR3 DNA sequence: TGTGCCAGCAGTGAAGGGAGAGATACGCAGTATTTT.

The rearrangement uses TRBV7-2 and TRBJ2-1; TRBD2 matches 12 bases. The V segment lost 3 bases and the J segment 4 bases; nucleotides outside the gene matches: 7. The CDR3 sequence is 17 residues long. From germline, CDR1 is SGHTA and CDR2 FQGNSA. CDR3 bases: TGTGCCAGCAGCTTGAGGACTAGCGGGAATTCGTACAATGAGCAGTTCTTC. Encoded protein: CASSLRTSGNSYNEQFF.

The chain employs TRBV7-9 and TRBJ2-2; unclear D gene. Looked up from germline, CDR1 is SEHNR and CDR2 is FQNEAQ (reference sequence). This CDR3 spans 13 amino acids. Trimming cost V 7 bases and J 0 bases, with 6 bases left between them. CDR3 DNA sequence: TGTGCCAGCAAAGGGACGAACACCGGGGAGCTGTTTTTT. Amino acid sequence: CASKGTNTGELFF.

This sequence joins TRBV28 and TRBJ1-1, with D possibly being TRBD1 (5 bases). The CDR3 length is 15 residues. Germline-derived CDR1 and CDR2 are MDHEN and SYDVKM. Between the trimmed V and J ends, which lost 2 bases and 3 bases, there was a span of 13 bases. For the CDR3, the DNA is TGTGCCAGCAGTTTAAAGGGACGGGGGTACACTGAAGCTTTCTTT. Residues: CASSLKGRGYTEAFF.

The chain joins TRBV20-1 to TRBJ1-3, with TRBD1 as a possible D gene (5 bases). The CDR3 loop spans 14 amino acids. V lost 1 base and J 0 bases, leaving 7 bases between the germline ends. CDR1 is DFQATT, CDR2 SNEGSKA, per germline (reference sequence). The CDR3 is CSARGGYSGNTIYF. The DNA of the CDR3 is TGCAGTGCTAGAGGGGGCTACTCTGGAAACACCATATATTTT.

This clonotype appeared a few times. The J gene is TRBJ1-6, the V gene TRBV20-1; TRBD1 matches at 7 bases. The CDR3 runs to 14 residues. Trimming at V came to 3 bases and at J to 8 bases, leaving 7 bases not matched to a gene. Germline lookup yields CDR1 DFQATT and CDR2 SNEGSKA (reference sequence). The chain's CDR3 is CSARTGRIYSPLHF. Here the CDR3 DNA reads TGCAGTGCTAGGACAGGGAGAATTTATTCACCCCTCCACTTT.

The sample holds a few counts of this clonotype. This chain joins TRBV28 and TRBJ2-7; D perhaps matches TRBD1 (5 bases). This CDR3 comprises 12 residues. Germline V gene lookup returns CDR1 MDHEN and CDR2 SYDVKM. V shed 1 base and J shed 7 bases, with 8 bases lying between them. The CDR3 protein is CASSLSREEQYF. DNA of the CDR3: TGTGCCAGCAGTTTATCCAGGGAAGAGCAGTACTTC.

The chain combines TRBV6-1 with TRBJ2-7, with no clear D. Germline V gives CDR1 MNHNS, CDR2 SASEGT. V was clipped by 6 bases and J by 6 bases, with 18 bases between them. CDR3 size: 14 residues. The CDR3 spells CASSRLGPFGEQYF. In DNA form, the CDR3 reads TGTGCCAGCAGCCGCCTCGGGCCGTTCGGCGAGCAGTACTTC.

V is TRBV2 and J is TRBJ2-7, with 12 bases that match TRBD2. The germline V gene has CDR1 SNHLY and CDR2 FYNNEI. Trimming at V came to 3 bases and at J to 0 bases, leaving 15 bases not matched to a gene. This CDR3 is 20 amino acids long. The CDR3 nucleotides read TGTGCCAGCAGTGACAGCTGGGGATCTAGCGGGAGGGCTAACTCCTACGAGCAGTACTTC. Protein: CASSDSWGSSGRANSYEQYF. Supplemented by reference TRBV2 and TRBJ2-7, the full variable domain reads EPEVTQTPSHQVTQMGQEVILRCVPISNHLYFYWYRQILGQKVEFLVSFYNNEISEKSEIFDDQFSVERPDGSNFTLKIRSTKLEDSAMYFCASSDSWGSSGRANSYEQYFGPGTRLTVT.

This clonotype was detected a few times. V gene TRBV19 combines with J gene TRBJ1-6; D is uncertain. The CDR3 runs 15 residues. V dropped 6 bases and J dropped 0 bases, with 9 bases sitting between them. Germline V gene data show CDR1 as LNHDA and CDR2 as SQIVND (reference sequence). For the CDR3, the DNA is TGTGCCAGTAGGGACCGGAGCTCCTATAATTCACCCCTCCACTTT. Translation gives CASRDRSSYNSPLHF.

J is TRBJ2-7 and V is TRBV27; no definite D call. The CDR3 is made up of 13 amino acids. Trimming pared 3 bases from V and 3 bases from J, leaving 9 bases between. CDR1 is MNHEY and CDR2 is SMNVEV in the germline V gene (reference sequence). The CDR3 sequence: CASSLAESYEQYF. The CDR3 region has the DNA TGTGCCAGCAGTTTGGCAGAGAGCTACGAGCAGTACTTC.

The chain recombines TRBV2 with TRBJ1-3; D call uncertain. V lost 3 bases and J lost 4, with 13 bases in between. The CDR3 contains 15 residues. The germline V gene has CDR1 SNHLY and CDR2 FYNNEI. Written as DNA, the CDR3 is TGTGCCAGCAGTGATAGCCAGGCGGCAGGAAACACCATATATTTT. Translation gives CASSDSQAAGNTIYF. Drawing the rest from reference TRBV2 and TRBJ1-3, the complete variable domain is EPEVTQTPSHQVTQMGQEVILRCVPISNHLYFYWYRQILGQKVEFLVSFYNNEISEKSEIFDDQFSVERPDGSNFTLKIRSTKLEDSAMYFCASSDSQAAGNTIYFGEGSWLTVV.

The rearrangement joins TRBV7-2 to TRBJ1-2; D gene ambiguous. Per germline, CDR1 SGHTA and CDR2 FQGNSA. This CDR3 has 17 amino acids. Trimming took 0 bases from V and 0 from J, leaving 14 bases between them. CDR3 sequence reads: CASSLATPGQTNYGYTF. The CDR3 region has the DNA TGTGCCAGCAGCTTAGCGACCCCTGGGCAGACTAACTATGGCTACACCTTC. The variable domain in full, completed from reference TRBV7-2 and TRBJ1-2, reads GAGVSQSPSNKVTEKGKDVELRCDPISGHTALYWYRQSLGQGLEFLIYFQGNSAPDKSGLPSDRFSAERTGGSVSTLTIQRTQQEDSAVYLCASSLATPGQTNYGYTFGSGTRLTVV.

This chain uses TRBV2 with TRBJ1-3; D might be TRBD1 (6 bases). Deletions cut 2 bases from V and 4 bases from J, with 15 bases between. The CDR3 covers 16 residues. Germline V gene sequence: CDR1 SNHLY, CDR2 FYNNEI. The CDR3 DNA follows: TGTGCCAGCAGTGAATTAACAGGGATCCTCGGAAACACCATATATTTT. Its protein product is CASSELTGILGNTIYF.

The V call is TRBV18, the J call TRBJ2-2; 10 bases are shared with TRBD1. The CDR3 totals 15 residues. CDR1 and CDR2 from the germline V gene are KGHSH and LQKENI. Germline trimming cut 2 bases from V and 4 bases from J; bases unmatched to any gene: 1. Here the CDR3 DNA reads TGTGCCAGCTCACCAAGGACAGGGGGCACCGGGGAGCTGTTTTTT. Protein: CASSPRTGGTGELFF.

The rearrangement joins TRBV19 to TRBJ2-1, with 10 bases fitting TRBD2. The trim removed 2 bases at V and 2 bases at J, leaving 0 bases unmatched. Germline assignment: CDR1 LNHDA and CDR2 SQIVND (reference sequence). The CDR3 covers 15 residues. CDR3 in amino acids: CASSITSGTYNEQFF. Written as DNA, the CDR3 is TGTGCCAGTAGTATAACTAGCGGGACCTACAATGAGCAGTTCTTC.

The J gene is TRBJ2-1, the V gene TRBV19, with a possible D match to TRBD1 (6 bases). CDR3 size: 16 residues. V was trimmed by 8 bases and J by 12 bases, leaving 29 bases between them. Germline values: CDR1 LNHDA, CDR2 SQIVND (reference sequence). CDR3 in DNA: TGTGCCAGTGCCGTCTCGGGACAAGGAGCGGAAAGCAGGCAGTTCTTC. Protein: CASAVSGQGAESRQFF.

This clonotype has just a few counts. J is TRBJ1-5 and V is TRBV6-2 or TRBV6-3, with 7 bases fitting TRBD1. This CDR3 has 15 amino acids. The V segment lost 6 bases and the J segment 0 bases; nucleotides outside the gene matches: 5. CDR1 and CDR2 from the germline V gene are MNHEY and SVGEGT. The chain's CDR3 is CASRRTGYSNQPQHF. In nucleotides, the CDR3 is TGTGCCAGCAGACGGACAGGATATAGCAATCAGCCCCAGCATTTT.

The chain has TRBV15 and TRBJ1-5, with TRBD1 matching 7 bases. The ends lost 1 base at V and 4 bases at J; junction bases unmatched: 4. Germline V CDR1 and CDR2: LNHNV, YYDKDF (reference sequence). This CDR3 is built from 15 residues. Written as DNA, the CDR3 is TGTGCCACCAGCAGAGCTAAGACAGGGAATCAGCCCCAGCATTTT. It specifies CATSRAKTGNQPQHF.